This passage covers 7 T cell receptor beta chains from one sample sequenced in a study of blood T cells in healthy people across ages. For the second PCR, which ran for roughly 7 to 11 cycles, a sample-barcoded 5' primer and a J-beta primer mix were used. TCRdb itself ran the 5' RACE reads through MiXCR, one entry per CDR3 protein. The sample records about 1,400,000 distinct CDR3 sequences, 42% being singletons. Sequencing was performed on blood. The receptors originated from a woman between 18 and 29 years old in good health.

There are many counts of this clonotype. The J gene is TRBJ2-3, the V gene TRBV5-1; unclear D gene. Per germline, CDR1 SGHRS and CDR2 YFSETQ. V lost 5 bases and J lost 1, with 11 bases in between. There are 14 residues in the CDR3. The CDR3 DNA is TGCGCCAGCAGACCCGGTAGTGGCACAGATACGCAGTATTTT. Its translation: CASRPGSGTDTQYF.

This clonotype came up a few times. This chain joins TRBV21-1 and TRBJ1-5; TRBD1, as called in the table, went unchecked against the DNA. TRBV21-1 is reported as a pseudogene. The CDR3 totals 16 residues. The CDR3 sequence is CASSPPGGTVNQPQHF. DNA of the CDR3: TGTGCCAGCAGTCCCCCAGGAGGGACAGTCAATCAGCCCCAGCATTTT.

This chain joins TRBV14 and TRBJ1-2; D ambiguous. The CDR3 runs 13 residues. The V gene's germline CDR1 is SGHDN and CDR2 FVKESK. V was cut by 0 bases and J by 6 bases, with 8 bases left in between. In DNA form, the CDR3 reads TGTGCCAGCAGCCAAGAACCGCGCGATGGCTACACCTTC. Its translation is CASSQEPRDGYTF.

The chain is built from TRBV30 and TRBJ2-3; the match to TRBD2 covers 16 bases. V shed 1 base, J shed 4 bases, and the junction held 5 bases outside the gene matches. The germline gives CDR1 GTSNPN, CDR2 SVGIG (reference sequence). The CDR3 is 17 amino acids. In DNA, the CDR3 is TGTGCCTGGAGTGGGGGACTAGCGGGGGGGCCATCAGATACGCAGTATTTT. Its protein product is CAWSGGLAGGPSDTQYF.

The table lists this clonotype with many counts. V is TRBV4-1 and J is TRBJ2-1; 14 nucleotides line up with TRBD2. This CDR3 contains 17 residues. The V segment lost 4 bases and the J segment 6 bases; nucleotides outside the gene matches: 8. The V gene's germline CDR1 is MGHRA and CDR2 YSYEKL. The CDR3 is CASSPRTSGGSLNEQFF. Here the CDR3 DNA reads TGCGCCAGCAGCCCTCGGACTAGCGGGGGGAGTCTCAATGAGCAGTTCTTC.

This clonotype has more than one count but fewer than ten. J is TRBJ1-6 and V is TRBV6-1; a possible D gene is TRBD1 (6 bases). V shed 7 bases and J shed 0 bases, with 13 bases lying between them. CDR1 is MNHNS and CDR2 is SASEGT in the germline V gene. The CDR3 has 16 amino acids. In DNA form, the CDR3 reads TGTGCCAGCACTTCGGGACATAGCTCCTATAATTCACCCCTCCACTTT. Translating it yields CASTSGHSSYNSPLHF.

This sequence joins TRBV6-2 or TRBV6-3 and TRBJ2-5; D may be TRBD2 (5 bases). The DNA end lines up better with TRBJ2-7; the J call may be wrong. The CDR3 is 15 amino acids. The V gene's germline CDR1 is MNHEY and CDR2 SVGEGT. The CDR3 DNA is TGTGCCAGCACCCAGTCAACAACTAGGGCCTACGAGCAGTACTTC. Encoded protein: CASTQSTTRAYEQYF.